The 13 T cell receptor beta chains presented below share a single source sample, sequenced in a study of cytomegalovirus exposure and HLA in healthy donors. The PCR made use of 60 Vbeta and 13 Jbeta primers. Clones were sequenced by immunoSEQ multiplex PCR, and TCRdb holds only the in-frame ones, with some missing. The sample carries around 19,000 clones, roughly four fifths recorded once. Sequencing was done on a sample of PBMCs. The source of these receptors is a human donor in good health.

The chain employs TRBV29-1 and TRBJ1-2; possible D gene TRBD1, 5 bases. Trimming removed 7 bases at V and 1 base at J, with 13 bases between. The germline V gene has CDR1 SQVTM and CDR2 ANQGSEA. The CDR3 has 13 amino acids. Here the CDR3 reads CSGLGQVNYGYTF. CDR3 nucleotide sequence: TGCAGCGGGCTCGGACAAGTTAACTATGGCTACACCTTC. The full variable domain, with the rest looked up from reference TRBV29-1 and TRBJ1-2, is SAVISQKPSRDICQRGTSLTIQCQVDSQVTMMFWYRQQPGQSLTLIATANQGSEATYESGFVIDKFPISRPNLTFSTLTVSNMSPEDSSIYLCSGLGQVNYGYTFGSGTRLTVV.

The sample holds a few counts of this clone. The rearrangement links TRBV6-5 to TRBJ1-1, with TRBD1 matching 8 bases. J lost 4 bases, V lost 1 base, and 8 bases had no gene match. The CDR3 totals 16 residues. The V gene's germline CDR1 is MNHEY and CDR2 SVGAGI. Here the CDR3 DNA reads TGTGCCAGCAGTTACTACTCCGCAGGGGGCCTCACTGAAGCTTTCTTT. The encoded protein is CASSYYSAGGLTEAFF.

This clone was counted only a few times. The chain recombines TRBV6-6 with TRBJ1-2; no definite D call. V lost 9 bases and J 4 bases, leaving 12 bases between the germline ends. CDR3 length equals 12 residues. Germline V gene sequence: CDR1 MNHNY, CDR2 SVGAGI (reference sequence). CDR3 sequence reads: CASWGEAYGYTF. The CDR3 nucleotides are TGTGCCAGTTGGGGAGAAGCCTATGGCTACACCTTC.

The chain links TRBV5-4 to TRBJ2-3, with D perhaps TRBD2 (6 bases). Between the trimmed V and J ends, which lost 0 bases and 6 bases, there was a span of 8 bases. This CDR3 has 13 amino acids. The germline CDR1 and CDR2 sequences are SGHNT and YYREEE (reference sequence). The CDR3 sequence is CASSLAREDTQYF. The CDR3 region has the DNA TGTGCCAGCAGCTTGGCCCGGGAGGATACGCAGTATTTT.

This sequence joins TRBV5-4 and TRBJ1-2, with 7 nucleotides matching TRBD1. CDR1 is SGHNT, CDR2 YYREEE, per germline (reference sequence). The V gene end was trimmed by 4 bases and the J gene end by 2 bases; junction bases not matched to a gene: 17. This CDR3 is 18 amino acids long. This CDR3 is CASSQGQTTLRSNYGYTF. The CDR3 nucleotides read TGTGCCAGCAGCCAGGGACAGACAACCCTGCGGTCCAACTATGGCTACACCTTC. The full variable domain, in which reference TRBV5-4 and TRBJ1-2 provide the parts outside the CDR3, is ETGVTQSPTHLIKTRGQQVTLRCSSQSGHNTVSWYQQALGQGPQFIFQYYREEENGRGNFPPRFSGLQFPNYSSELNVNALELDDSALYLCASSQGQTTLRSNYGYTFGSGTRLTVV.

This clone has a single count. This sequence joins TRBV2 and TRBJ2-5; 8 bases line up with TRBD1. The closer fit of TRBJ2-7 to the DNA end suggests the J call may be wrong. Germline CDR1 and CDR2: SNHLY and FYNNEI. The length of the CDR3 is 12 residues. CDR3 bases: TGTGCCAGCAGTGGACAGGGGTACGAGCAGTACTTC. As protein: CASSGQGYEQYF.

The chain joins TRBV18 to TRBJ2-1, with TRBD1 identical over 12 bases. Per germline, CDR1 KGHSH and CDR2 LQKENI. V gave up 7 bases and J gave up 7 bases; unmatched junction bases: 5. The CDR3 runs to 14 residues. This CDR3 is CASYRDRGRNEQFF. The CDR3 DNA follows: TGTGCCAGCTACCGGGACAGGGGGCGGAATGAGCAGTTCTTC.

This chain's CDR3 is CASSLGTGTGTYEQYF. CDR3 DNA: TGTGCCAGCAGTTTAGGGACCGGGACAGGGACCTACGAGCAGTACTTC. The chain uses TRBV27 and TRBJ2-7, with TRBD1 identical over 9 bases. The CDR3 totals 16 residues. The germline V gene has CDR1 MNHEY and CDR2 SMNVEV (reference sequence). Trimming took 2 bases from V and 2 from J; bases not matched to a gene: 7.

The chain joins TRBV9 to TRBJ2-4, with a tentative D call TRBD1 (5 bases). The CDR3 extends over 15 amino acids. Trimming pared 4 bases from V and 6 bases from J, leaving 17 bases between. Per germline, CDR1 SGDLS and CDR2 YYNGEE. CDR3 residues: CASSNSDSLLNIQYF. The CDR3 DNA follows: TGTGCCAGCAGCAACTCCGACAGCTTGTTAAACATTCAGTACTTC.

This clone was recorded a few times. The rearrangement links TRBV4-1 to TRBJ1-5; the D gene is possibly TRBD1 (5 bases). Trimming left V 4 bases short and J 3 bases short, with 16 bases between. The CDR3 loop spans 16 amino acids. The germline gives CDR1 MGHRA, CDR2 YSYEKL. CDR3 nucleotides: TGCGCCAGCAGCCGCAGCCCGGGGGACTTCAATCAGCCCCAGCATTTT. It encodes CASSRSPGDFNQPQHF.

The chain joins TRBV5-4 to TRBJ2-1, with 9 bases lining up with TRBD2. The CDR3 length is 19 residues. With V trimmed by 2 bases and J by 5 bases, 17 bases remained unmatched. Per germline, CDR1 SGHNT and CDR2 YYREEE (reference sequence). CDR3 residues: CASSFVGAMGLAGNNEQFF. Written as DNA, the CDR3 is TGTGCCAGCAGCTTTGTGGGGGCCATGGGGCTAGCGGGGAACAATGAGCAGTTCTTC.

The chain recombines TRBV7-6 with TRBJ1-3; no firm D call. Germline V gives CDR1 SGHVS, CDR2 FNYEAQ. The CDR3 is 15 residues long. Deletions cut 1 base from V and 1 base from J, with 8 bases between. CDR3 sequence reads: CASSLGYRSGNTIYF. CDR3 DNA: TGTGCCAGCAGCTTAGGATACCGGTCTGGAAACACCATATATTTT.

The rearrangement joins TRBV21-1 to TRBJ1-2; TRBD1 is the table's D call and was not checked against the DNA. TRBV21-1 is marked as a pseudogene. There are 17 residues in the CDR3. DNA of the CDR3: TGTGCCCGCAGCAAGGGCAGAGGGACAGAACTAAACTATGGCTACACCTTC. Its protein is CARSKGRGTELNYGYTF.